The 30 T cell receptor beta chains in this list originate from one sample, sequenced in a study of shared T cell receptors in the human thymus. TCRdb keeps only in-frame clones here, not all; method: immunoSEQ multiplex PCR. The table has about 380,000 clones, approximately 95% seen once. The specimen was thymocytes. The receptors were sampled from a human donor.

The V gene is TRBV6-4, the J gene TRBJ2-2; D perhaps matches TRBD1 (5 bases). Germline V lookup: CDR1 MRHNA, CDR2 SNTAGT. This CDR3 region has 18 residues. V gave up 0 bases and J gave up 4 bases, with 18 bases separating them. For the CDR3, the DNA is TGTGCCAGCAGTGACTCGATGGGGCCAGGGTCGAGCACCGGGGAGCTGTTTTTT. Translating it yields CASSDSMGPGSSTGELFF.

This sequence joins TRBV28 and TRBJ2-1; 8 bases agree with TRBD2. This CDR3 comprises 16 residues. V gave up 4 bases and J gave up 4 bases; unmatched junction bases: 9. The germline gives CDR1 MDHEN, CDR2 SYDVKM. The CDR3 here is CASSYPSGFLYNEQFF. The CDR3 DNA reads TGTGCCAGCAGTTATCCTAGCGGGTTCCTTTACAATGAGCAGTTCTTC.

This clone was counted only a few times. One junction end does not reproduce the germline sequence, and a read error may be involved. The chain combines TRBV4-1 with TRBJ2-7; D remains unclear. The CDR3 has 14 residues. Germline-derived CDR1 and CDR2 are MGHRA and YSYEKL. This chain's CDR3 is CASSQERAQYGQYF. DNA for the CDR3: TGCGCCAGCAGCCAAGAAAGGGCCCAGTACGGGCAGTACTTC.

The chain joins TRBV28 to TRBJ2-7; the match to TRBD2 covers 10 bases. The ends lost 4 bases at V and 3 bases at J; junction bases unmatched: 21. Germline CDR1 and CDR2: MDHEN and SYDVKM. This CDR3 spans 20 amino acids. CDR3 residues: CASSSPRVPVLAGVIYEQYF. CDR3 DNA: TGTGCCAGCAGTTCGCCCCGTGTCCCTGTGCTAGCGGGAGTTATCTACGAGCAGTACTTC.

V usage is TRBV15 and J usage is TRBJ1-5; D is undetermined. The V gene lost 4 bases and the J gene lost 7 bases, with 8 bases spanning the gap. Germline V gene sequence: CDR1 LNHNV, CDR2 YYDKDF (reference sequence). There are 12 residues in the CDR3. CDR3 in DNA: TGTGCCACCAGCATGGAAACGCAGCCCCAGCATTTT. Residues: CATSMETQPQHF.

This chain uses TRBV4-3 with TRBJ1-5; no reliable D call. The CDR3 is made up of 15 amino acids. Germline CDR1 is LGHNA and CDR2 is YSLEER. Trimming took 0 bases from V and 4 from J, leaving 10 bases between them. The CDR3 reads CASSQDRADNQPQHF. CDR3 nucleotide sequence: TGCGCCAGCAGCCAAGATCGGGCTGATAATCAGCCCCAGCATTTT.

J is TRBJ1-1 and V is TRBV29-1; D call uncertain. Germline V gives CDR1 SQVTM, CDR2 ANQGSEA. The CDR3 is 12 amino acids. Trimming removed 7 bases at V and 8 bases at J, with 17 bases between. CDR3 nucleotides: TGCAGCGCCCCCGGGTTGGGATCGGAAGCTTTCTTT. Protein: CSAPGLGSEAFF.

The rearrangement links TRBV28 to TRBJ2-7; the D gene is possibly TRBD1 (6 bases). The CDR3 covers 18 residues. Germline V lookup: CDR1 MDHEN, CDR2 SYDVKM. Trimming took off 3 bases at V and 4 bases at J, with 25 bases between the two ends. The CDR3 sequence is CASSFLMSKKGVVYEQYF. The CDR3 nucleotides read TGTGCCAGCAGTTTCCTCATGTCGAAGAAGGGGGTGGTGTACGAGCAGTACTTC.

CDR3 in DNA: TGTGCCAGCAGCCGCCAGACAGGGGGCCAAGCTAACTATGGCTACACCTTC. Its translation: CASSRQTGGQANYGYTF. The chain combines TRBV7-9 with TRBJ1-2; 10 bases match TRBD1. V was pared by 5 bases and J by 0 bases, with 9 bases of the junction left unmatched. The CDR3 contains 17 residues. Germline V gene data show CDR1 as SEHNR and CDR2 as FQNEAQ (reference sequence).

CDR3 DNA: TGTGCCAGCACCGAACGGGTACCGACTAGATTTATTCGGGAGACCCAGTACTTC. This sequence encodes CASTERVPTRFIRETQYF. V and J are TRBV28 and TRBJ2-5; possibly TRBD2 for D (6 bases). The CDR3 is made up of 18 amino acids. Germline V gives CDR1 MDHEN, CDR2 SYDVKM. V was cut by 7 bases and J by 5 bases, with 29 bases left in between.

The rearrangement links TRBV5-5 to TRBJ1-4; no firm D call. Per the germline V gene, CDR1 is SGHKS and CDR2 is YYEKEE (reference sequence). The CDR3 is 16 residues long. Trimming left V 4 bases short and J 0 bases short, with 13 bases between. The DNA of the CDR3 is TGTGCCAGCAGCGCTGGGCAGCTTGCAACTAATGAAAAACTGTTTTTT. Translation: CASSAGQLATNEKLFF.

The chain has TRBV5-1 and TRBJ2-7, with 8 bases identical to TRBD1. V lost 4 bases to trimming and J lost 2 bases; unmatched junction nucleotides: 8. CDR1 and CDR2 from the germline V gene are SGHRS and YFSETQ. CDR3 size: 15 residues. CDR3 amino acids: CASSLMTGATYEQYF. The CDR3 bases are TGCGCCAGCAGCCTTATGACAGGGGCTACCTACGAGCAGTACTTC. Complete variable domain (other parts from reference TRBV5-1 and TRBJ2-7): KAGVTQTPRYLIKTRGQQVTLSCSPISGHRSVSWYQQTPGQGLQFLFEYFSETQRNKGNFPGRFSGRQFSNSRSEMNVSTLELGDSALYLCASSLMTGATYEQYFGPGTRLTVT.

The CDR3 region has the DNA TGTGCCAGCAGCTTAGTGTTCGGGGGCTACACCTTC. Residues: CASSLVFGGYTF. The chain uses TRBV7-8 and TRBJ1-2; D is unclear. Trimming removed 1 base from V and 8 bases from J, with 8 bases in between. The germline CDR1 and CDR2 sequences are SGHVS and FQNEAQ. The CDR3 is 12 amino acids. Supplemented by reference TRBV7-8 and TRBJ1-2, the full variable domain reads GAGVSQSPRYKVAKRGQDVALRCDPISGHVSLFWYQQALGQGPEFLTYFQNEAQLDKSGLPSDRFFAERPEGSVSTLKIQRTQQEDSAVYLCASSLVFGGYTFGSGTRLTVV.

V and J are TRBV28 and TRBJ2-1; 16 nucleotides match TRBD2. In germline, CDR1 is MDHEN, CDR2 SYDVKM. Trimming removed 5 bases from V and 2 bases from J; junction bases left unmatched: 6. The CDR3 length is 18 residues. CDR3 region: CASSPGTSGRGAYNEQFF. CDR3 nucleotides: TGTGCCAGCAGTCCCGGGACTAGCGGGAGGGGCGCCTACAATGAGCAGTTCTTC.

The V and J genes are TRBV6-5 and TRBJ2-1; D uncertain. The germline V gene encodes CDR1 MNHEY and CDR2 SVGAGI. This CDR3 contains 14 residues. V lost 7 bases to trimming and J lost 9 bases, with 19 bases between them. CDR3 sequence: CASTKPGPWVEQFF. CDR3 DNA sequence: TGTGCCAGCACTAAACCGGGCCCCTGGGTTGAGCAGTTCTTC.

In this sample, this clone turned up a few times. This sequence joins TRBV11-3 and TRBJ1-1; no definite D call. CDR1 and CDR2 from the germline V gene are SGHNT and YENEEA. V gave up 0 bases and J gave up 6 bases, with 11 bases separating them. The CDR3 is made up of 14 amino acids. The CDR3 loop is CASSLDPREPEAFF. The CDR3 nucleotides read TGTGCCAGCAGCTTAGATCCGAGGGAGCCTGAAGCTTTCTTT.

CDR3 in DNA: TGTGCCAGCAGCCCCAATGGCCGGGGGCTCGTCTATGGCTACACCTTC. Translating gives CASSPNGRGLVYGYTF. This chain connects TRBV5-4 to TRBJ1-2, with D possibly matching TRBD1 (6 bases). This CDR3 region has 16 residues. Germline V gives CDR1 SGHNT, CDR2 YYREEE (reference sequence). Trimming shortened V by 4 bases and J by 4 bases, and 20 bases separated the two germline ends. The entire variable domain, with the rest obtained from reference TRBV5-4 and TRBJ1-2, is as follows: ETGVTQSPTHLIKTRGQQVTLRCSSQSGHNTVSWYQQALGQGPQFIFQYYREEENGRGNFPPRFSGLQFPNYSSELNVNALELDDSALYLCASSPNGRGLVYGYTFGSGTRLTVV.

The J gene is TRBJ1-2, the V gene TRBV5-4; D is unresolved. Trimming took 0 bases from V and 3 from J, leaving 9 bases between them. CDR1 SGHNT and CDR2 YYREEE come from the germline V gene (reference sequence). CDR3 length: 14 residues. The CDR3: CASSLAEGYYGYTF. The CDR3 nucleotides are TGTGCCAGCAGCTTGGCCGAGGGATACTATGGCTACACCTTC. The variable domain in full, completed from reference TRBV5-4 and TRBJ1-2, reads ETGVTQSPTHLIKTRGQQVTLRCSSQSGHNTVSWYQQALGQGPQFIFQYYREEENGRGNFPPRFSGLQFPNYSSELNVNALELDDSALYLCASSLAEGYYGYTFGSGTRLTVV.

This clone was picked up one time. J is TRBJ1-1 and V is TRBV4-3; D gene unclear. The V gene lost 0 bases and the J gene lost 11 bases, with 13 bases spanning the gap. Germline V gene data show CDR1 as LGHNA and CDR2 as YSLEER. This CDR3 comprises 13 residues. The DNA for the CDR3 is TGCGCCAGCAGCCAAGAGATTAGGGATTTCGCTTTCTTT. Residues: CASSQEIRDFAFF.

V usage is TRBV15 and J usage is TRBJ1-5; D call uncertain. The germline V gene encodes CDR1 LNHNV and CDR2 YYDKDF (reference sequence). V was trimmed by 1 base and J by 1 base, leaving 17 bases between them. CDR3 length: 18 amino acids. Here the CDR3 reads CATSRVGRTRSSNQPQHF. DNA of the CDR3: TGTGCCACCAGCAGAGTAGGACGGACCCGGTCGAGCAATCAGCCCCAGCATTTT.

The genes are TRBV28 and TRBJ1-2; the D gene is possibly TRBD1 (6 bases). Trimming took off 1 base at V and 1 base at J, with 10 bases between the two ends. Germline CDR1 reads MDHEN; CDR2 reads SYDVKM. This CDR3 comprises 15 residues. The CDR3 is CASSLSDSLNYGYTF. In DNA, the CDR3 is TGTGCCAGCAGTTTATCGGACAGTCTTAACTATGGCTACACCTTC.

The V call is TRBV15, the J call TRBJ2-3; a possible D gene is TRBD2 (6 bases). The germline gives CDR1 LNHNV, CDR2 YYDKDF (reference sequence). This CDR3 comprises 18 residues. V was cut by 5 bases and J by 11 bases, with 32 bases left in between. CDR3 in DNA: TGTGCCACCAGCGGGCGTGTTGGGGGAGGCCGTCCCAGTATGAGGCAGTATTTT. Encoded protein: CATSGRVGGGRPSMRQYF.

This rearrangement joins TRBV7-8 to TRBJ2-5, with TRBD2 matching 12 bases. Judging by the DNA end, TRBJ2-7 fits better; the J call may be wrong. The CDR3 totals 16 residues. Germline V CDR1 and CDR2: SGHVS, FQNEAQ. In DNA, the CDR3 is TGTGCCAGCAGCGTCCGAGTACTAGCGGGAGGTGGCGAGCAGTACTTC. Encoded protein: CASSVRVLAGGGEQYF.

The CDR3 coding sequence is TGTGCCACTTGGTTGGCCAATCAGCCCCAGCATTTT. This encodes CATWLANQPQHF. The V gene is TRBV28, the J gene TRBJ1-5, with D unclear. V shed 10 bases and J shed 3 bases, with 10 bases lying between them. Germline V lookup: CDR1 MDHEN, CDR2 SYDVKM. The CDR3 is made up of 12 amino acids.

This chain joins TRBV6-8 and TRBJ2-4; D remains unclear. The V end lost 11 bases, the J end lost 1 base, and 15 bases lay between the germline ends. This CDR3 comprises 14 residues. Looked up from germline, CDR1 is MNHGY and CDR2 is SAAAGT. Here the CDR3 reads CACTLGVAKNIQYF. The CDR3 region has the DNA TGTGCCTGTACCCTTGGGGTCGCCAAAAACATTCAGTACTTC.

The gene calls are TRBV2 and TRBJ2-7, with 9 positions matching TRBD1. CDR3 length: 14 residues. V trimming: 4 bases; J trimming: 5 bases; junction bases outside the gene matches: 6. Germline-derived CDR1 and CDR2 are SNHLY and FYNNEI. This CDR3 is CASSAGQGGNEQYF. The CDR3 DNA reads as TGTGCCAGCAGTGCGGGACAGGGTGGTAACGAGCAGTACTTC. The variable domain in full, with the rest retrieved from reference TRBV2 and TRBJ2-7, is EPEVTQTPSHQVTQMGQEVILRCVPISNHLYFYWYRQILGQKVEFLVSFYNNEISEKSEIFDDQFSVERPDGSNFTLKIRSTKLEDSAMYFCASSAGQGGNEQYFGPGTRLTVT.

The chain employs TRBV7-3 and TRBJ2-3; TRBD2 might be the D (5 bases). The CDR3 is 16 residues long. Trimming stripped 5 bases from V and 4 bases from J, with 19 bases between. The germline gives CDR1 SGHTA, CDR2 FQGTGA. The CDR3 nucleotides are TGTGCCAGCAGCCAACTCCCACTAGTTAGGGCAGATACGCAGTATTTT. Amino acid sequence: CASSQLPLVRADTQYF.

The rearrangement joins TRBV2 to TRBJ1-1, with unresolved D. There are 16 residues in the CDR3. Germline CDR1 SNHLY, CDR2 FYNNEI. V dropped 0 bases and J dropped 1 base, with 12 bases sitting between them. In nucleotides, the CDR3 is TGTGCCAGCAGTGAAGCGGGAATGAACAGGAACACTGAAGCTTTCTTT. Residues: CASSEAGMNRNTEAFF. Based on the CDR3 plus reference TRBV2 and TRBJ1-1, the full variable domain is EPEVTQTPSHQVTQMGQEVILRCVPISNHLYFYWYRQILGQKVEFLVSFYNNEISEKSEIFDDQFSVERPDGSNFTLKIRSTKLEDSAMYFCASSEAGMNRNTEAFFGQGTRLTVV.

The chain combines TRBV14 with TRBJ2-7; 13 bases are a match to TRBD2. The germline CDR1 and CDR2 sequences are SGHDN and FVKESK. The CDR3 consists of 23 residues. Trimming took 0 bases from V and 1 from J; bases not matched to a gene: 21. The CDR3 loop is CASSQEWEPPGLAGMRLSYEQYF. CDR3 nucleotide sequence: TGTGCCAGCAGCCAAGAATGGGAGCCTCCGGGACTAGCGGGAATGAGGCTATCCTACGAGCAGTACTTC. Full variable domain (rest looked up from reference TRBV14 and TRBJ2-7): EAGVTQFPSHSVIEKGQTVTLRCDPISGHDNLYWYRRVMGKEIKFLLHFVKESKQDESGMPNNRFLAERTGGTYSTLKVQPAELEDSGVYFCASSQEWEPPGLAGMRLSYEQYFGPGTRLTVT.

Details on this clone: The junction differs from germline at one of its ends, possibly a read error. The V and J genes are TRBV7-8 and TRBJ2-7, with D maybe TRBD2 (5 bases). CDR1 SGHVS and CDR2 FQNEAQ come from the germline V gene. CDR3 size: 14 residues. CDR3 amino acids: CASSPRGLLMVSDF. As DNA, the CDR3 is TGTGCCAGCAGCCCAAGAGGACTTCTTATGGTTTCGGACTTC.